These 13 T cell receptor beta chains were sequenced from one sample in a study of blood T cell repertoires in COVID-19. Measured with immunoSEQ multiplex PCR; TCRdb has only the in-frame clones, and not every one. The sample shows about 250,000 clones, more than 75% of them seen only once. Sequencing was done on a sample of PBMCs or T cells enriched from blood (not recorded which). Source of these receptors: a woman aged 45-65 years who had recovered from COVID-19.

This chain joins TRBV4-2 and TRBJ2-7, with 11 positions matching TRBD2. The length of the CDR3 is 16 residues. Trimming at V came to 0 bases and at J to 6 bases, leaving 7 bases not matched to a gene. Germline-derived CDR1 and CDR2 are LGHNA and YNFKEQ. CDR3 DNA sequence: TGTGCCAGCAGCCAAGATCGACTAGCGGGAAAATCCGAGCAGTACTTC. It translates to CASSQDRLAGKSEQYF.

The gene calls are TRBV11-2 and TRBJ2-2, with D hard to call. Trimming pared 4 bases from V and 6 bases from J, leaving 9 bases between. Per the germline V gene, CDR1 is SGHAT and CDR2 is FQNNGV. This CDR3 comprises 13 residues. CDR3 nucleotides: TGTGCCAGCAGCTCTTTCGAGGCCGGGGAGCTGTTTTTT. It translates to CASSSFEAGELFF.

The V call is TRBV28, the J call TRBJ2-7; 7 nucleotides line up with TRBD2. Trimming at V came to 3 bases and at J to 2 bases, leaving 7 bases not matched to a gene. The CDR3 runs to 15 residues. Germline CDR1 and CDR2: MDHEN and SYDVKM. The CDR3 is CASSLGLAATYEQYF. The CDR3 coding sequence is TGTGCCAGCAGTTTGGGGCTAGCGGCAACCTACGAGCAGTACTTC.

Only one count was recorded for this clone. The chain links TRBV7-2 to TRBJ1-2, with D perhaps matching TRBD1 (6 bases). Germline-derived CDR1 and CDR2 are SGHTA and FQGNSA. The CDR3 runs to 11 residues. The ends were cut back, 6 bases at V and 11 bases at J, with 13 bases in the middle. CDR3 in amino acids: CASSNRVSYTF. DNA of the CDR3: TGTGCCAGCAGTAACAGGGTATCTTACACCTTC.

The chain combines TRBV14 with TRBJ2-7; 10 nucleotides line up with TRBD1. V trimming: 4 bases; J trimming: 5 bases; junction bases outside the gene matches: 5. The CDR3 loop spans 14 amino acids. The germline CDR1 and CDR2 sequences are SGHDN and FVKESK. CDR3 region: CASSLLGQGDEQYF. Here the CDR3 DNA reads TGTGCCAGCAGCCTACTAGGACAGGGGGACGAGCAGTACTTC.

The V gene is TRBV15, the J gene TRBJ1-5; D call uncertain. CDR1 and CDR2 (germline): LNHNV, YYDKDF (reference sequence). Trimming took 3 bases from V and 5 from J, leaving 11 bases between them. The CDR3 is 14 residues long. CDR3 region: CATSRERRDQPQHF. As DNA, the CDR3 is TGTGCCACCAGCAGGGAAAGACGGGATCAGCCCCAGCATTTT.

This sequence joins TRBV6-5 and TRBJ1-2, with D maybe TRBD1 (6 bases). The CDR3 runs 14 residues. Trimming shortened V by 2 bases and J by 4 bases, and 11 bases separated the two germline ends. The V gene's germline CDR1 is MNHEY and CDR2 SVGAGI. The CDR3 spells CASSYPGQSYGYTF. CDR3 nucleotide sequence: TGTGCCAGCAGTTACCCTGGACAGAGCTATGGCTACACCTTC.

The chain couples TRBV11-2 to TRBJ1-1; no definite D call. The V gene's germline CDR1 is SGHAT and CDR2 FQNNGV. This CDR3 is built from 14 residues. Trimming cost V 3 bases and J 4 bases, with 12 bases left between them. CDR3 sequence (DNA): TGTGCCAGCAGCTTTGCTAATGCGGGCACTGAAGCTTTCTTT. It is translated as CASSFANAGTEAFF. Supplemented by reference TRBV11-2 and TRBJ1-1, the full variable domain reads EAGVAQSPRYKIIEKRQSVAFWCNPISGHATLYWYQQILGQGPKLLIQFQNNGVVDDSQLPKDRFSAERLKGVDSTLKIQPAKLEDSAVYLCASSFANAGTEAFFGQGTRLTVV.

The chain is built from TRBV19 and TRBJ1-5; no clear D. Trimming took 2 bases from V and 7 from J, leaving 15 bases between them. There are 15 residues in the CDR3. Germline-derived CDR1 and CDR2 are LNHDA and SQIVND (reference sequence). CDR3 nucleotide sequence: TGTGCCAGTAGTATAAACTTCAGGCTACGGCAGCCCCAGCATTTT. Its protein product is CASSINFRLRQPQHF.

The rearrangement links TRBV27 to TRBJ2-1; 8 bases are a match to TRBD2. Trimming took 5 bases from V and 3 from J; bases not matched to a gene: 6. Per the germline V gene, CDR1 is MNHEY and CDR2 is SMNVEV (reference sequence). This CDR3 spans 15 amino acids. The CDR3, as DNA: TGTGCCAGCAGTCCAACTAGCGGTTACTACAATGAGCAGTTCTTC. Protein product: CASSPTSGYYNEQFF.

The rearrangement links TRBV27 to TRBJ2-7; 9 bases are shared with TRBD1. CDR3 size: 17 residues. CDR1 is MNHEY, CDR2 SMNVEV, per germline (reference sequence). V was clipped by 6 bases and J by 1 base; unmatched bases: 13. The CDR3 loop is CASRSTLGTGRSYEQYF. The CDR3 DNA reads TGTGCCAGCAGGTCAACCTTAGGGACAGGGAGATCCTACGAGCAGTACTTC.

The chain uses TRBV28 and TRBJ1-2, with 9 bases that match TRBD1. Per germline, CDR1 MDHEN and CDR2 SYDVKM. The CDR3 runs to 19 residues. The junction had 23 bases not matched to a gene; V was cut back by 4 bases and J by 8 bases. The CDR3 sequence: CASSSVSLGQGAGFVGYTF. Here the CDR3 DNA reads TGTGCCAGCAGTTCCGTATCCTTGGGACAGGGAGCCGGTTTCGTGGGCTACACCTTC.

This clone was seen a few times. The chain links TRBV18 to TRBJ2-7, with unresolved D. The V end lost 1 base, the J end lost 2 bases, and 15 bases lay between the germline ends. The CDR3 is made up of 16 amino acids. Germline CDR1 KGHSH, CDR2 LQKENI. The CDR3 DNA reads TGTGCCAGCTCACCACTGGCGCAACAGCCCACCTACGAGCAGTACTTC. Its translation is CASSPLAQQPTYEQYF.